The 29 T cell receptor beta chains in this list originate from one sample, sequenced in a study of human T cells and chemical hapten exposure. Specified time point: patch test 3, about 24 weeks after DPC sensitization. Treatment: therapeutic diphenylcyclopropenone sensitization with weekly scalp DPC. TCRdb independently ran MiXCR on the RACE reads; one entry per CDR3 protein. The sample has approximately 50,000 distinct CDR3 sequences; over 9.5% are singletons. The source material was whole blood, sampled in connection with sensitization to the hapten diphenylcyclopropenone (DPC). These receptors were taken from a middle-aged woman with alopecia areata. Some clones in this sample may be carry-over from other donors' samples.

V and J are TRBV3-1 and TRBJ2-2; 9 bases agree with TRBD2. The CDR3 spans 17 residues. Germline-derived CDR1 and CDR2 are LGHDT and YNNKEL (reference sequence). V shed 1 base, J shed 4 bases, and the junction held 7 bases outside the gene matches. DNA of the CDR3: TGTGCCAGCAGCCAAGGTAGCGGGGGACCCATCACCGGGGAGCTGTTTTTT. This gives the protein CASSQGSGGPITGELFF.

The gene calls are TRBV4-2 and TRBJ2-1; the match to TRBD2 covers 8 bases. Germline assignment: CDR1 LGHNA and CDR2 YNFKEQ. This CDR3 spans 15 amino acids. Germline trimming cut 1 base from V and 7 bases from J; bases unmatched to any gene: 6. The CDR3 coding sequence is TGTGCCAGCAGCCAAGTGGGGACTAGAGGTAATGAGCAGTTCTTC. Translated: CASSQVGTRGNEQFF.

This clonotype was observed a few times. The CDR3 DNA reads as TGTGCCAGCAGTGATTTGGCAGGGGGAACAGATACGCAGTATTTT. Its protein is CASSDLAGGTDTQYF. The chain employs TRBV6-1 and TRBJ2-3; 7 nucleotides match TRBD1. Looked up from germline, CDR1 is MNHNS and CDR2 is SASEGT. The CDR3 is 15 amino acids. V lost 3 bases, J lost 3 bases, and 6 bases stayed unmatched.

This chain connects TRBV29-1 to TRBJ2-2, with D possibly matching TRBD1 (5 bases). Per germline, CDR1 SQVTM and CDR2 ANQGSEA. V was cut by 7 bases and J by 3 bases, with 15 bases left in between. CDR3 length equals 14 residues. Written as DNA, the CDR3 is TGCAGCGCCCAGGGTCAGGTGGACACCGGGGAGCTGTTTTTT. This codes for CSAQGQVDTGELFF.

The chain employs TRBV7-2 and TRBJ2-7, with D maybe TRBD1 (5 bases). With 6 bases removed from V and 5 bases from J, the gap between germline ends came to 17 bases. Germline-derived CDR1 and CDR2 are SGHTA and FQGNSA. This CDR3 has 14 residues. CDR3 coding DNA: TGTGCCAGCAGGTCCCCTCAGGGCACCAACGAGCAGTACTTC. Translation gives CASRSPQGTNEQYF.

This clonotype was counted a few times. The rearrangement links TRBV4-1 to TRBJ2-2; 10 positions match TRBD2. The CDR3 spans 18 residues. Germline loops: CDR1 MGHRA, CDR2 YSYEKL. The junction had 7 bases not matched to a gene; V was cut back by 3 bases and J by 0 bases. The CDR3: CASSHGLAGAANTGELFF. The CDR3 DNA reads as TGCGCCAGCAGCCATGGGCTAGCGGGGGCCGCGAACACCGGGGAGCTGTTTTTT.

In its sample, this clonotype ranks as medium-sized (0.01 to 0.1%). The chain recombines TRBV29-1 with TRBJ1-2; D is undetermined. The V end lost 5 bases, the J end lost 6 bases, and 7 bases lay between the germline ends. From germline, CDR1 is SQVTM and CDR2 ANQGSEA. The CDR3 sequence is 10 residues long. DNA for the CDR3: TGCAGCGTTAGCCAAAATGGCTACACCTTC. This sequence encodes CSVSQNGYTF.

The chain employs TRBV7-9 and TRBJ1-4, with unresolved D. The V gene lost 4 bases and the J gene lost 6 bases, with 12 bases spanning the gap. Germline loops: CDR1 SEHNR, CDR2 FQNEAQ (reference sequence). CDR3 size: 14 residues. CDR3 amino acids: CASSSLTGDEKLFF. DNA for the CDR3: TGTGCCAGCAGCTCCCTCACCGGGGATGAAAAACTGTTTTTT.

In its sample, this clonotype was seen a few times. The chain couples TRBV14 to TRBJ2-2; D unresolved. There are 18 residues in the CDR3. The ends were cut back, 2 bases at V and 0 bases at J, with 16 bases in the middle. Per germline, CDR1 SGHDN and CDR2 FVKESK. In DNA, the CDR3 is TGTGCCAGCAGCCAAAGAACGTTTGGCGTGTCGAACACCGGGGAGCTGTTTTTT. This codes for CASSQRTFGVSNTGELFF.

This rearrangement joins TRBV6-5 to TRBJ1-6; unclear D gene. The CDR3 spans 16 residues. Germline V lookup: CDR1 MNHEY, CDR2 SVGAGI. The ends were cut back, 4 bases at V and 0 bases at J, with 10 bases in the middle. The CDR3 protein is CASSLTPSSYNSPLHF. CDR3 nucleotides: TGTGCCAGCAGTTTGACCCCGAGCTCCTATAATTCACCCCTCCACTTT.

The chain links TRBV20-1 to TRBJ2-1, with 11 bases that match TRBD2. Trimming cost V 1 base and J 5 bases; bases outside gene matches: 1. In germline, CDR1 is DFQATT, CDR2 SNEGSKA (reference sequence). The CDR3 consists of 14 residues. In DNA, the CDR3 is TGCAGTGCTAGAGTAGCGGGGGGGAACAATGAGCAGTTCTTC. This gives the protein CSARVAGGNNEQFF.

The chain links TRBV6-2 or TRBV6-3 to TRBJ1-6; perhaps TRBD1 as D (6 bases). Germline V gene data show CDR1 as MNHEY and CDR2 as SVGEGT. The V and J ends lost 6 bases and 14 bases respectively, with 20 bases between them. The CDR3 has 14 amino acids. CDR3 nucleotides: TGTGCCAGCAGCCCCCCGAACAGGGAATTCACCCTCCACTTT. It is translated as CASSPPNREFTLHF.

In its sample, this clonotype is large (0.1 to 1%). The rearrangement links TRBV28 to TRBJ2-7; TRBD2 might be the D (6 bases). Germline lookup yields CDR1 MDHEN and CDR2 SYDVKM. This CDR3 has 13 amino acids. V was clipped by 4 bases and J by 3 bases, with 10 bases between them. The CDR3 spells CASSSWDFYEQYF. The CDR3 DNA follows: TGTGCCAGCAGTTCGTGGGACTTCTACGAGCAGTACTTC.

This clonotype was seen repeatedly, ten times or more. J is TRBJ1-1 and V is TRBV14; D not certain. The CDR3 sequence is 13 residues long. Trimming took off 5 bases at V and 4 bases at J, with 11 bases between the two ends. CDR1 is SGHDN, CDR2 FVKESK, per germline. The CDR3 is CASSWGWITEAFF. CDR3 DNA sequence: TGTGCCAGCAGCTGGGGATGGATCACTGAAGCTTTCTTT.

This clonotype was recorded a few times. This chain connects TRBV5-1 to TRBJ2-1; D might be TRBD1 or TRBD2, each matching 5 bases. Germline CDR1 is SGHRS and CDR2 is YFSETQ. V was trimmed by 4 bases and J by 10 bases, leaving 21 bases between them. The CDR3 loop spans 15 amino acids. The CDR3 reads CASSPGVGVREEQFF. The CDR3 DNA reads TGCGCCAGCAGCCCTGGGGTAGGGGTTCGGGAAGAGCAGTTCTTC.

The V call is TRBV11-1, the J call TRBJ2-1; the D is unclear. Germline V gene lookup returns CDR1 SGHAT and CDR2 FQDESV (reference sequence). CDR3 length: 12 amino acids. With 8 bases removed from V and 2 bases from J, the gap between germline ends came to 7 bases. CDR3 nucleotides: TGTGCCAGCGCCAACCCCTACAATGAGCAGTTCTTC. It specifies CASANPYNEQFF.

On this clonotype: Mismatch with germline at one junction end may stem from a read error. The chain joins TRBV7-3 to TRBJ2-2, with 9 nucleotides matching TRBD1. This CDR3 contains 17 residues. Per the germline V gene, CDR1 is SGHTA and CDR2 is FQGTGA. CDR3 protein: CASSFSGTGFNTGEPFF. CDR3 nucleotide sequence: TGTGCCAGCAGCTTCTCCGGGACAGGGTTTAACACCGGGGAGCCGTTTTTT.

This clonotype has more than one count but fewer than ten. The chain uses TRBV5-8 and TRBJ2-7, with D uncertain. CDR1 and CDR2 from the germline V gene are SGHTS and YDEGEE. Trimming removed 5 bases from V and 5 bases from J, with 11 bases in between. This CDR3 is 12 amino acids long. The CDR3 region is CASRYTVDEQYF. CDR3 nucleotide sequence: TGTGCCAGCAGGTATACAGTAGACGAGCAGTACTTC.

V and J are TRBV21-1 and TRBJ2-7; the table's D call of TRBD2 was not tested on the DNA. TRBV21-1 is termed a pseudogene. The CDR3 runs to 15 residues. The CDR3 protein is CASSSTKGRATEQYF. The CDR3 DNA reads TGTGCCAGCAGCAGTACCAAGGGGAGGGCCACCGAGCAGTACTTC.

This clonotype was counted at least ten times. The V call is TRBV20-1, the J call TRBJ2-3; D possibly corresponds to TRBD2 (6 bases). The V end was cut by 6 bases, the J end by 2 bases, with 15 bases between. Per the germline V gene, CDR1 is DFQATT and CDR2 is SNEGSKA (reference sequence). This CDR3 comprises 14 residues. The CDR3 reads CSAPGGGDTDTQYF. The DNA of the CDR3 is TGCAGTGCCCCTGGAGGAGGGGACACAGATACGCAGTATTTT.

This clonotype came up a few times. This chain joins TRBV20-1 and TRBJ2-7, with D hard to call. V lost 4 bases to trimming and J lost 5 bases, with 24 bases between them. This CDR3 is 16 amino acids long. Germline CDR1 reads DFQATT; CDR2 reads SNEGSKA (reference sequence). CDR3 protein: CSATDPRSNSRNEQYF. The DNA for the CDR3 is TGCAGTGCTACGGACCCCCGCTCTAATTCAAGGAACGAGCAGTACTTC.

The table lists this clonotype with many counts. The rearrangement links TRBV6-6 to TRBJ1-1, with 7 bases matching TRBD1. Per the germline V gene, CDR1 is MNHNY and CDR2 is SVGAGI (reference sequence). The V and J ends lost 2 bases and 5 bases, in that order; junction bases with no gene match: 8. The CDR3 is 15 amino acids. The CDR3 reads CASSYQARGGTEAFF. The CDR3 coding sequence is TGTGCCAGCAGTTACCAGGCCAGGGGGGGTACTGAAGCTTTCTTT.

This clonotype was detected ten times or more. J is TRBJ2-1 and V is TRBV10-2; TRBD2 is a possible D gene (7 bases). This CDR3 comprises 14 residues. Looked up from germline, CDR1 is WSHSY and CDR2 is SAAADI. V was shortened by 3 bases and J by 6 bases, with 12 bases between the two germline ends. The CDR3 sequence: CASSERGGGNEQFF. DNA of the CDR3: TGCGCCAGCAGTGAACGAGGGGGGGGCAATGAGCAGTTCTTC.

This clonotype was found many times. The chain is built from TRBV18 and TRBJ1-5, with D perhaps matching TRBD1 (5 bases). The germline V gene encodes CDR1 KGHSH and CDR2 LQKENI. Deletions cut 2 bases from V and 6 bases from J, with 11 bases between. CDR3 length equals 14 residues. The CDR3 is CASSPVKGSQPQHF. The CDR3 bases are TGTGCCAGCTCACCAGTGAAGGGGTCTCAGCCCCAGCATTTT. The full variable domain, rest sourced from reference TRBV18 and TRBJ1-5, is NAGVMQNPRHLVRRRGQEARLRCSPMKGHSHVYWYRQLPEEGLKFMVYLQKENIIDESGMPKERFSAEFPKEGPSILRIQQVVRGDSAAYFCASSPVKGSQPQHFGDGTRLSIL.

This clonotype appeared a few times. The genes are TRBV6-2 or TRBV6-3 and TRBJ2-5, with D unresolved. The germline CDR1 and CDR2 sequences are MNHEY and SVGEGT. V was trimmed by 7 bases and J by 0 bases, leaving 9 bases between them. CDR3 length: 13 amino acids. The CDR3 sequence is CASTHRYQETQYF. For the CDR3, the DNA is TGTGCCAGCACCCACCGATACCAAGAGACCCAGTACTTC.

This clonotype was observed at least ten times. This chain joins TRBV29-1 and TRBJ2-5, with D possibly being TRBD2 (5 bases). The CDR3 consists of 12 residues. Trimming left V 2 bases short and J 7 bases short, with 11 bases between. Germline loops: CDR1 SQVTM, CDR2 ANQGSEA. The CDR3 loop is CSVELLRVTQYF. DNA of the CDR3: TGCAGCGTTGAACTACTGCGGGTGACCCAGTACTTC.

This clonotype was seen ten or more times. The V gene is TRBV28, the J gene TRBJ2-5; 8 bases line up with TRBD2. J gave up 2 bases and V 6 bases, and 11 bases lay outside the gene matches. The CDR3 runs 16 residues. Germline CDR1 reads MDHEN; CDR2 reads SYDVKM. The CDR3 reads CASRSTGLANQETQYF. CDR3 in DNA: TGTGCCAGCAGGTCCACTGGACTAGCTAATCAAGAGACCCAGTACTTC.

This clonotype was detected a few times. The chain employs TRBV4-1 and TRBJ2-3, with 8 bases identical to TRBD1. The CDR3 is 16 amino acids. Germline CDR1 and CDR2: MGHRA and YSYEKL. V shed 5 bases, J shed 5 bases, and the junction held 12 bases outside the gene matches. The CDR3 DNA follows: TGCGCCAGCAGCTCCGTCGGCAGGGGGCAGAAAGATACGCAGTATTTT. This codes for CASSSVGRGQKDTQYF.

The V call is TRBV6-5, the J call TRBJ1-1, with D perhaps matching TRBD1 (6 bases). Germline lookup yields CDR1 MNHEY and CDR2 SVGAGI. V dropped 0 bases and J dropped 4 bases, with 15 bases sitting between them. The length of the CDR3 is 16 residues. For the CDR3, the DNA is TGTGCCAGCAGTTACTCGACGCGGGGGGCGGGCACTGAAGCTTTCTTT. This codes for CASSYSTRGAGTEAFF.